The 22 T cell receptor beta chains below all came from one sample that was sequenced in a study of T cells in Graves' hyperthyroidism and ophthalmopathy (dated by TCRdb to the late 2010s). Libraries were constructed by multiplex PCR. Instrument used: Illumina HiSeq 2000. Amplification of TCR beta CDR3 regions was carried out from RNA transcripts. For the first round of RT-PCR on the TCR CDR3, the HTBI primer set was used together with the Qiagen OneStep RT-PCR kit. TCRdb redid the processing of the public reads, applying fastp at Q25 and MiXCR, and retained in-frame beta chains. Under each unique CDR3 protein, matching rows form one entry showing the most common genes and DNA. Counted in this sample were about 560,000 distinct CDR3 sequences; 16% of them appeared once. More than 15% of the sample is held by the ten biggest clonotypes. The sample comprised blood. Receptors were obtained from a woman aged 18-35 years with Graves' hyperthyroidism.

V usage is TRBV28 and J usage is TRBJ2-1, with no clear D. V was trimmed by 5 bases and J by 7 bases, leaving 9 bases between them. Germline V gene sequence: CDR1 MDHEN, CDR2 SYDVKM. The CDR3 runs to 12 residues. CDR3 DNA sequence: TGTGCCAGCAGTATAGCATCAAATGAGCAGTTCTTC. Translating it yields CASSIASNEQFF.

In this sample, this clonotype turned up a few times. CDR3 sequence reads: CASSESAGRTEAFF. The DNA for the CDR3 is TGCGCCAGCAGTGAGTCAGCTGGGCGCACTGAAGCTTTCTTT. The gene calls are TRBV10-1 and TRBJ1-1; D gene uncertain. CDR3 length: 14 amino acids. The germline V gene has CDR1 WNHNN and CDR2 SYGVQD (reference sequence). Trimming left V 0 bases short and J 4 bases short, with 9 bases between.

The chain combines TRBV25-1 with TRBJ1-6, with 8 bases fitting TRBD1. In germline, CDR1 is MGHDK, CDR2 SYGVNS. This CDR3 region has 15 residues. With 3 bases clipped from V and 9 bases from J, the junction kept 7 bases outside the gene matches. The CDR3 is CASSEVQGGSSPLHF. CDR3 nucleotides: TGTGCCAGCAGTGAGGTACAGGGGGGCAGTTCACCCCTCCACTTT.

There are many counts of this clonotype. The chain combines TRBV5-6 with TRBJ2-7; 8 bases map to TRBD2. CDR3 length equals 17 residues. The trim removed 3 bases at V and 0 bases at J, leaving 11 bases unmatched. From germline, CDR1 is SGHDT and CDR2 YYEEEE. DNA of the CDR3: TGTGCCAGCAGCTCGATACTCGAGCGGGGGCTCTCCTACGAGCAGTACTTC. As protein: CASSSILERGLSYEQYF. The full variable domain, its missing parts supplied by reference TRBV5-6 and TRBJ2-7, is DAGVTQSPTHLIKTRGQQVTLRCSPKSGHDTVSWYQQALGQGPQFIFQYYEEEERQRGNFPDRFSGHQFPNYSSELNVNALLLGDSALYLCASSSILERGLSYEQYFGPGTRLTVT.

The J gene is TRBJ2-6, the V gene TRBV3-1, with TRBD1 identical over 7 bases. CDR1 is LGHDT and CDR2 is YNNKEL in the germline V gene (reference sequence). CDR3 length equals 17 residues. Unmatched junction bases numbered 8, after V lost 4 bases and J lost 2 bases. CDR3 sequence (DNA): TGTGCCAGCAGCCTACCGACAGGGATCCCTGGGGCCAACGTCCTGACTTTC. Translating it yields CASSLPTGIPGANVLTF.

In its sample, this clonotype was seen many times. The V call is TRBV6-2 or TRBV6-3, the J call TRBJ1-1, with D perhaps matching TRBD1 (6 bases). V lost 6 bases and J lost 0, with 14 bases in between. The V gene's germline CDR1 is MNHEY and CDR2 SVGEGT. The CDR3 covers 15 residues. The CDR3, as DNA: TGTGCCAGCAGGCCAAACAGGGTAATGAACACTGAAGCTTTCTTT. Translation: CASRPNRVMNTEAFF.

This rearrangement joins TRBV29-1 to TRBJ1-2; tentatively, D is TRBD1 (6 bases). Trimming removed 6 bases from V and 4 bases from J, with 12 bases in between. CDR1 and CDR2 from the germline V gene are SQVTM and ANQGSEA. CDR3 size: 12 residues. CDR3 sequence reads: CSVGAESYGYTF. CDR3 DNA sequence: TGCAGCGTGGGGGCGGAAAGCTATGGCTACACCTTC. The entire variable domain, with the rest obtained from reference TRBV29-1 and TRBJ1-2, is as follows: SAVISQKPSRDICQRGTSLTIQCQVDSQVTMMFWYRQQPGQSLTLIATANQGSEATYESGFVIDKFPISRPNLTFSTLTVSNMSPEDSSIYLCSVGAESYGYTFGSGTRLTVV.

This clonotype was detected many times. The chain links TRBV3-1 to TRBJ1-1; perhaps TRBD1 as D (5 bases). Trimming took 4 bases from V and 3 from J, leaving 12 bases between them. The germline V gene has CDR1 LGHDT and CDR2 YNNKEL (reference sequence). CDR3 length: 14 residues. CDR3 nucleotide sequence: TGTGCCAGCAGCCCCCCCGGGGGATACACTGAAGCTTTCTTT. This translates into CASSPPGGYTEAFF.

This clonotype was counted only a few times. V usage is TRBV6-4 and J usage is TRBJ1-2; D uncertain. The V end lost 2 bases, the J end lost 4 bases, and 8 bases lay between the germline ends. CDR1 and CDR2 from the germline V gene are MRHNA and SNTAGT. There are 13 residues in the CDR3. CDR3 nucleotide sequence: TGTGCCAGCAGTGACAAATGGGGCTATGGCTACACCTTC. Protein product: CASSDKWGYGYTF.

This clonotype was counted ten times or more. The chain combines TRBV20-1 with TRBJ2-7; D possibly corresponds to TRBD1 (5 bases). CDR1 is DFQATT, CDR2 SNEGSKA, per germline (reference sequence). The CDR3 sequence is 15 residues long. The V end was cut by 6 bases, the J end by 5 bases, with 23 bases between. CDR3 DNA: TGCAGTGCACCGGTTGGCAGGGTGGGCGCTAACGAGCAGTACTTC. It yields the protein CSAPVGRVGANEQYF.

This clonotype came up a few times. The V call is TRBV5-1, the J call TRBJ1-2; the match to TRBD1 covers 7 bases. Germline-derived CDR1 and CDR2 are SGHRS and YFSETQ. This CDR3 has 14 amino acids. The ends lost 0 bases at V and 7 bases at J; junction bases unmatched: 6. The CDR3 is CASSLVPTGTGYTF. In DNA form, the CDR3 reads TGCGCCAGCAGCTTGGTCCCGACAGGGACTGGCTACACCTTC.

Only a few counts were recorded for this clonotype. The rearrangement joins TRBV7-9 to TRBJ2-1; 11 bases are shared with TRBD2. Germline V gives CDR1 SEHNR, CDR2 FQNEAQ (reference sequence). The CDR3 loop spans 18 amino acids. The V and J ends lost 0 bases and 6 bases, in that order; junction bases with no gene match: 10. CDR3 sequence: CASSLARLAGIFGNEQFF. CDR3 bases: TGTGCCAGCAGCTTAGCCCGACTAGCGGGAATCTTTGGCAATGAGCAGTTCTTC.

The table lists this clonotype with a few counts. This sequence joins TRBV24-1 and TRBJ2-7; 8 bases fit TRBD2. Germline V gene data show CDR1 as KGHDR and CDR2 as SFDVKD. V lost 4 bases, J lost 3 bases, and 7 bases stayed unmatched. The CDR3 has 15 amino acids. The CDR3 sequence is CATSDPSGGNYEQYF. The CDR3 nucleotides are TGTGCCACCAGTGACCCCAGCGGGGGAAACTACGAGCAGTACTTC.

The chain links TRBV12-3 or TRBV12-4 to TRBJ1-1; D remains ambiguous. V lost 3 bases and J lost 8, with 13 bases in between. This CDR3 has 13 amino acids. The CDR3 nucleotides read TGTGCCAGCAGTTTTCACGATTCAATGGAAGCTTTCTTT. This encodes CASSFHDSMEAFF.

This clonotype was seen only once. The chain couples TRBV7-9 to TRBJ1-1; 7 nucleotides line up with TRBD1. V was clipped by 1 base and J by 0 bases; unmatched bases: 2. Germline values: CDR1 SEHNR, CDR2 FQNEAQ (reference sequence). The CDR3 extends over 15 amino acids. CDR3 in amino acids: CASSLGGQVNTEAFF. The CDR3 DNA follows: TGTGCCAGCAGCTTAGGCGGACAGGTGAACACTGAAGCTTTCTTT.

The genes are TRBV30 and TRBJ1-6; TRBD1 is a possible D gene (5 bases). Per germline, CDR1 GTSNPN and CDR2 SVGIG (reference sequence). V lost 0 bases, J lost 11 bases, and 11 bases lay in between. The CDR3 extends over 13 amino acids. CDR3 sequence reads: CAWSVRGETPLHF. The CDR3 DNA reads TGTGCCTGGAGTGTACGGGGGGAGACACCCCTCCACTTT.

This chain joins TRBV9 and TRBJ2-7, with 11 nucleotides matching TRBD2. The junction had 9 bases not matched to a gene; V was cut back by 3 bases and J by 4 bases. Per germline, CDR1 SGDLS and CDR2 YYNGEE. The CDR3 is made up of 16 amino acids. The CDR3 bases are TGTGCCAGCAGCGAGGGGGGACTAGCGGTCTTGTACGAGCAGTACTTC. Amino acids: CASSEGGLAVLYEQYF.

On this clonotype: A clone one base away is much larger, so this may be a read error. This chain joins TRBV11-2 and TRBJ2-1, with 8 bases identical to TRBD2. Unmatched junction bases numbered 9, after V lost 8 bases and J lost 6 bases. CDR3 length: 14 amino acids. CDR1 and CDR2 from the germline V gene are SGHAT and FQNNGV. In nucleotides, the CDR3 is TGTGCCAGCGGCGACATAGCGGGATCCAATGAGCAGTTCTTC. Protein: CASGDIAGSNEQFF.

This clonotype was detected only a few times. This rearrangement joins TRBV4-1 to TRBJ1-5; D gene uncertain. The V end was cut by 3 bases, the J end by 9 bases, with 12 bases between. Germline CDR1 and CDR2: MGHRA and YSYEKL. The CDR3 length is 13 residues. CDR3 in DNA: TGCGCCAGCAGCCACCCTTCTTTAGGGCCCCAGCATTTT. Translated, it gives CASSHPSLGPQHF.

The chain links TRBV19 to TRBJ2-3; 12 bases match TRBD2. From germline, CDR1 is LNHDA and CDR2 SQIVND (reference sequence). Germline trimming cut 5 bases from V and 0 bases from J; bases unmatched to any gene: 9. CDR3 size: 18 residues. CDR3 coding DNA: TGTGCCAGTAGTGCAAACTCCGGGACTAGCGGGAGCACAGATACGCAGTATTTT. It yields the protein CASSANSGTSGSTDTQYF. The full variable domain, completed using reference TRBV19 and TRBJ2-3, is DGGITQSPKYLFRKEGQNVTLSCEQNLNHDAMYWYRQDPGQGLRLIYYSQIVNDFQKGDIAEGYSVSREKKESFPLTVTSAQKNPTAFYLCASSANSGTSGSTDTQYFGPGTRLTVL.

This clonotype has just a few counts. The chain joins TRBV6-1 to TRBJ2-1, with 16 bases matching TRBD2. V was pared by 6 bases and J by 9 bases, with 2 bases of the junction left unmatched. CDR3 length equals 14 residues. From germline, CDR1 is MNHNS and CDR2 SASEGT. CDR3 loop: CASRGTSGRGEQFF. The CDR3 DNA sequence: TGTGCCAGCAGGGGGACTAGCGGGAGGGGTGAGCAGTTCTTC.

This clonotype was counted only a few times. The CDR3 coding sequence is TGCGCCAGCAGCCAACAGGGGGTTTCGAACACTGAAGCTTTCTTT. Residues: CASSQQGVSNTEAFF. The chain uses TRBV4-1 and TRBJ1-1; 7 nucleotides agree with TRBD1. The CDR3 contains 15 residues. Germline lookup yields CDR1 MGHRA and CDR2 YSYEKL. Losses at the gene ends were 2 bases for V and 1 base for J; bases not matched to a gene: 4.